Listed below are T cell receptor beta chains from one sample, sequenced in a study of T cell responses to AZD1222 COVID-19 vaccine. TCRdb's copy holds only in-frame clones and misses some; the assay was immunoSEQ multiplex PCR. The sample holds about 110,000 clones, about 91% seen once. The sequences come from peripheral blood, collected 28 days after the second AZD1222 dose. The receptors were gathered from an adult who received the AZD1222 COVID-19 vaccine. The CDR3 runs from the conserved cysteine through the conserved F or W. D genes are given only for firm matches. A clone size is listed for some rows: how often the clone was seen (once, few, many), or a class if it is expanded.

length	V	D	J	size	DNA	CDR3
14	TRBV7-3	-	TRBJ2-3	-	TGTGCCAGCAGCTTAAACCCTAGCACAGATACGCAGTATTTT	CASSLNPSTDTQYF
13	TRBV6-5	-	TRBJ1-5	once	TGTGCCAGCATGCCGGATAGTAATCAGCCCCAGCATTTT	CASMPDSNQPQHF
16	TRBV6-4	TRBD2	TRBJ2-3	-	TGTGCCAGCAGTCCTCAGGCGCGGGGGGGATCAGATACGCAGTATTTT	CASSPQARGGSDTQYF
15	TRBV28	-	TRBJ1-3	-	TGTGCCAGCAGTAGTGCGACCCGTGGGGGAAACACCATATATTTT	CASSSATRGGNTIYF
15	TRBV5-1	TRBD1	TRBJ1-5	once	TGCGCCAGCAGCGGACAGGGGGCTAGCAATCAGCCCCAGCATTTT	CASSGQGASNQPQHF
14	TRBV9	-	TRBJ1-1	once	TGTGCCAGCAGCCCCCGTTGGGGGAACACTGAAGCTTTCTTT	CASSPRWGNTEAFF
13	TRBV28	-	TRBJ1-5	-	TGTGCCAGCCTGCGGACGGGGGTAGAGCCCCAGCATTTT	CASLRTGVEPQHF
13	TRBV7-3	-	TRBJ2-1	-	TGTGCCAGCAGCTTAACCCAGGGGGGTGAGCAGTTCTTC	CASSLTQGGEQFF
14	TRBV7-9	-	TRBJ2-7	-	TGTGCCAGCAGCTTACAGGGTGAGATTTACGAGCAGTACTTC	CASSLQGEIYEQYF
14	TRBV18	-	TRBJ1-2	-	TGTGCCAGCTCACCGACAGACAATTCCTTTGGCTACACCTTC	CASSPTDNSFGYTF
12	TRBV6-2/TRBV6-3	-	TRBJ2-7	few	TGTGCCAGCAGTTTAAGGGGCTCCGAGCAGTACTTC	CASSLRGSEQYF
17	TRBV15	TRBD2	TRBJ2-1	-	TGTGCCACCAGCAGAGATAAGGCTAGCGGGGGCGCGGGTGAGCAGTTCTTC	CATSRDKASGGAGEQFF
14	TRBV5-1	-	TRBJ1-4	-	TGCGCCAGCAGCCCGGGGTGGGATAATGAAAAACTGTTTTTT	CASSPGWDNEKLFF
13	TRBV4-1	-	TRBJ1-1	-	TGCGCCAGCAGCCAAGATTGGAGCAGTGAAGCTTTCTTT	CASSQDWSSEAFF
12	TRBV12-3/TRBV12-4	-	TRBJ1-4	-	TGTGCCAGCAGCTCCGGGGAGGAAAAACTGTTTTTT	CASSSGEEKLFF
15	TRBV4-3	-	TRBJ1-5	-	TGCGCCAGCAGCCAAGATCAGGGGCGCGGACAGCCCCAGCATTTT	CASSQDQGRGQPQHF
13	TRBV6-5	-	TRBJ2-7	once	TGTGCCAGCAGTTATAAATGGGCCCACGAGCAGTACTTC	CASSYKWAHEQYF
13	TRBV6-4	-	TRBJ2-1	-	TGTGCCAGCAGTCCCGGGACACACAACCTTCAGTTCTTC	CASSPGTHNLQFF
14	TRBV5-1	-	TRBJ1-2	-	TGCGCCAGCAGCGTGGATTCTGTAACCTATGGCTACACCTTC	CASSVDSVTYGYTF
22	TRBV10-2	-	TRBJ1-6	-	TGCGCCAGCAGTGAGTCTTCCCCTAGGGCCTTAACCCCGAGCTCCTATAATTCACCCCTCCACTTT	CASSESSPRALTPSSYNSPLHF
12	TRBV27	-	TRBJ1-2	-	TGTGCCAGCGGTTATAGAGGCTATGGCTACACCTTC	CASGYRGYGYTF
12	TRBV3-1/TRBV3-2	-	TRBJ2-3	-	TGTGCCAGCAGCCAAGATTTGAGTACGCAGTATTTT	CASSQDLSTQYF
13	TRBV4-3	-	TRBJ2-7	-	TGCGCCAGCAGCCAAGATCTATACTACGAGCAGTACTTC	CASSQDLYYEQYF
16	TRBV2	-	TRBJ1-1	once	TGTGCCAGCAGTGACAGGGACCCTTACACGAACACTGAAGCTTTCTTT	CASSDRDPYTNTEAFF
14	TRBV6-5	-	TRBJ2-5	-	TGTGCCAGCAGACAGCCACACCAGGGTGAGACCCAGTACTTC	CASRQPHQGETQYF
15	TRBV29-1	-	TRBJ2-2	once	TGCAGCGTTGTTGAGGGCCTGGGGAACACCGGGGAGCTGTTTTTT	CSVVEGLGNTGELFF
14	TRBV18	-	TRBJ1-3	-	TGTGCCAGCTCACCAACTATGGATGGAAACACCATATATTTT	CASSPTMDGNTIYF
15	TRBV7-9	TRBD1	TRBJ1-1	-	TGTGCCAGCAGCTTAGAGGCAGGGGGACGCGCTGAAGCTTTCTTT	CASSLEAGGRAEAFF
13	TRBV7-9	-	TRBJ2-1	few	TGTGCCAGCACAGGAGCAGCAGGGAATGAGCAGTTCTTC	CASTGAAGNEQFF
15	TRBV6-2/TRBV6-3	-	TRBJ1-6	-	TGTGCCAGCAGTTACTCGGTGGAGATTAATTCACCCCTCCACTTT	CASSYSVEINSPLHF
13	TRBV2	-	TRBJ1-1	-	TGTGCCAGCGGAAGTCAGAAAAACACTGAAGCTTTCTTT	CASGSQKNTEAFF
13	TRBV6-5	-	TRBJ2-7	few	TGTGCCACCCCGATTGGGGAGAGGTCCGAGCAGTACTTC	CATPIGERSEQYF
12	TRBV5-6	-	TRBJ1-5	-	TGTGCCAGCAGCCCCTTAATCCAGCCCCAGCATTTT	CASSPLIQPQHF
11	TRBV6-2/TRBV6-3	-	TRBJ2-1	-	TGTGCCAGCAGTCGACAGAATGAGCAGTTCTTC	CASSRQNEQFF
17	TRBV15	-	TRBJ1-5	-	TGTGCCACCAGCAGAGATAAGGAGACCGCCTACAATCAGCCCCAGCATTTT	CATSRDKETAYNQPQHF
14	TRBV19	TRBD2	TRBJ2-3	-	TGTGCCAGTAGTAGCGGGGGGGACACAGATACGCAGTATTTT	CASSSGGDTDTQYF
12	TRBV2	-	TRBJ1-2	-	TGTGCCAGCGGCGGGACCGACTATGGCTACACCTTC	CASGGTDYGYTF
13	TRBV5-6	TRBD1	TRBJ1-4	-	TGTGCCAGCAGAAACAGGGGAATTGAGAAACTGTTTTTT	CASRNRGIEKLFF
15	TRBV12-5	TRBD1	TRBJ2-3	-	TGTGCTAGTGGCTCCGGGACAGGAGTCACAGATACGCAGTATTTT	CASGSGTGVTDTQYF
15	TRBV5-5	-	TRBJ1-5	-	TGTGCCAGCAGCGCCTCACCCCAGGGTGCTCAGCCCCAGCATTTT	CASSASPQGAQPQHF
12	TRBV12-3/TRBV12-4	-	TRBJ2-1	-	TGTGCCAGCAGTTTATTTTCTGATGAGCAGTTCTTC	CASSLFSDEQFF
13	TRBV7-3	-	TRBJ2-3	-	TGTGCCAGCAGCTTAGTTCAGTCGGATACGCAGTATTTT	CASSLVQSDTQYF
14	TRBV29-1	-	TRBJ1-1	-	TGCAGCGTTGAAGCGTTCGTAGGGAGCACTGAAGCTTTCTTT	CSVEAFVGSTEAFF
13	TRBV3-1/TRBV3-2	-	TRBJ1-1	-	TGTGCCAGCAGCCAAGATTTGAACACTGAAGCTTTCTTT	CASSQDLNTEAFF
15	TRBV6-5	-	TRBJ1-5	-	TGTGCCAGCAGTTACTCGAAAGGAGGCAATCAGCCCCAGCATTTT	CASSYSKGGNQPQHF
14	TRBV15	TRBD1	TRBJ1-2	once	TGTGCCACCAGCAGGGACAGGGAGTTTAATGGCTACACCTTC	CATSRDREFNGYTF
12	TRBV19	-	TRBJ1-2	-	TGTGCCAGTAGAAATACCGGGTATGGCTACACCTTC	CASRNTGYGYTF
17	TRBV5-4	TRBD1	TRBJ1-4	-	TGTGCCAGCAGCCGACGGGACAGGGGCCCTGGGAATGAAAAACTGTTTTTT	CASSRRDRGPGNEKLFF
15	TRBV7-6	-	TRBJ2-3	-	TGTGCCAGCAGCCCCGGGACCGTAAGGCCAGATACGCAGTATTTT	CASSPGTVRPDTQYF
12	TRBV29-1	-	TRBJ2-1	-	TGCAGCGCAGAGGCAGGGCCCGATGAGCAGTTCTTC	CSAEAGPDEQFF
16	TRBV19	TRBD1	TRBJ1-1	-	TGTGCCAGTAGTAGTCCCGGGACAGGGGTGGGCACTGAAGCTTTCTTT	CASSSPGTGVGTEAFF
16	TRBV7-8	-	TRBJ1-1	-	TGTGCCAGCAGCTTAGAATACAGCTATGGGCACACTGAAGCTTTCTTT	CASSLEYSYGHTEAFF